The subject of this entry is one TCR beta chain. The antigen remains undetermined. These data belong to a study of shared clonotypes between healthy human individuals. The CDR3 is 13 residues long. Germline V gene data show CDR1 as SGHTA and CDR2 as FQGTGA. V lost 3 bases and J lost 2, with 8 bases in between. CD45RO-negative cells were positively selected for CCR7, leaving out terminally differentiated effector memory CD45RA+ cells. Whole-study results and caveats: Few donors limited the genetic and exposure-history diversity represented.

Assay: immunoSEQ multiplex PCR; the TCRdb copy retains only in-frame clones and omits some. The data show about 2.1 million clones, approximately 92% seen once. This TCR derives from a man between 18 and 35 years old in good health. Some clones in this sample may be carry-over from other donors' samples. The chain recombines TRBV7-3 with TRBJ2-7; perhaps TRBD1 as D (6 bases). Sequenced input: naive CD8+ T cells from PBMCs. CDR3 residues: CASSLDRPYEQYF. In nucleotides, the CDR3 is TGTGCCAGCAGCTTGGACAGACCCTACGAGCAGTACTTC.